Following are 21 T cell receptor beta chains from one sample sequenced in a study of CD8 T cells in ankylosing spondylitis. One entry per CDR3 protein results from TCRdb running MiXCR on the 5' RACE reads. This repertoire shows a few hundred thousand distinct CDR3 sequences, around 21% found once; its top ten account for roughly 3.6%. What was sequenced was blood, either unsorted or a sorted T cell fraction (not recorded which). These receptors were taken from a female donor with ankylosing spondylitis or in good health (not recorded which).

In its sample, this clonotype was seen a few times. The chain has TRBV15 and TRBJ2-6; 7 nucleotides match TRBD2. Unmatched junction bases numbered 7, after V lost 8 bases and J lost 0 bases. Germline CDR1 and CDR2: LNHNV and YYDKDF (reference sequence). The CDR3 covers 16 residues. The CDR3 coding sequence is TGTGCCACCGCACTAGCGCTCCACTCTGGGGCCAACGTCCTGACTTTC. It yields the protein CATALALHSGANVLTF.

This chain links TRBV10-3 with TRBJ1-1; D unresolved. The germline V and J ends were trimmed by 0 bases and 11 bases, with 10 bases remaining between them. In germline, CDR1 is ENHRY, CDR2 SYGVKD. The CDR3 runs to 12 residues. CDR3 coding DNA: TGTGCCATCAGTGAGTCGAAATCCCGGGCTTTCTTT. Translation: CAISESKSRAFF.

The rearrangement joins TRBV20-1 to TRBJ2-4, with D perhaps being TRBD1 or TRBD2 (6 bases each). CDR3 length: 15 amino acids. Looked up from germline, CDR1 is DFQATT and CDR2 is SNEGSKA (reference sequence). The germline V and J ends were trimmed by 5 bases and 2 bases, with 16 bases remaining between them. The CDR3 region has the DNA TGCAGTGCTTTACATCGGGGGCTGACCAAAAACATTCAGTACTTC. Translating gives CSALHRGLTKNIQYF.

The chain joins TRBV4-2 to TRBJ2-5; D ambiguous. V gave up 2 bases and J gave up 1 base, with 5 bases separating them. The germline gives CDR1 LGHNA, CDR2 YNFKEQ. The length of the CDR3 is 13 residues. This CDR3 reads CASSQPGQETQYF. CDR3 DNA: TGTGCCAGCAGCCAACCGGGCCAAGAGACCCAGTACTTC.

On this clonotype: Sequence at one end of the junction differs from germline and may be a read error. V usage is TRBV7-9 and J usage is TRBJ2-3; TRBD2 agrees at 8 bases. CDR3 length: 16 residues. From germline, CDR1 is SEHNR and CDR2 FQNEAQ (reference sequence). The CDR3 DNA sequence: TGTGCCAGCAGCTTCAAGCGGCTAGCGGGCACAGATACCCAGTATTTT. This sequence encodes CASSFKRLAGTDTQYF.

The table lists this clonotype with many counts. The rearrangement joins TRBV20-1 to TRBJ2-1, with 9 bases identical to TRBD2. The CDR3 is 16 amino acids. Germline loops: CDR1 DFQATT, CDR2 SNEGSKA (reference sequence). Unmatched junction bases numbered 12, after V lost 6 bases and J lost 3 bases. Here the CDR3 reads CSASSNSGRSYNEQFF. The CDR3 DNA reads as TGCAGTGCCTCCTCCAATAGCGGGAGAAGCTACAATGAGCAGTTCTTC.

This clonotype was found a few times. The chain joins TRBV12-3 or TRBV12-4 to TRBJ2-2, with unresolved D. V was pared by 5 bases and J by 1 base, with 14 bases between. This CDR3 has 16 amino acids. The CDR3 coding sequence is TGTGCCAGCAGTCGGCGCTTTGGAGAGAACACCGGGGAGCTGTTTTTT. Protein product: CASSRRFGENTGELFF.

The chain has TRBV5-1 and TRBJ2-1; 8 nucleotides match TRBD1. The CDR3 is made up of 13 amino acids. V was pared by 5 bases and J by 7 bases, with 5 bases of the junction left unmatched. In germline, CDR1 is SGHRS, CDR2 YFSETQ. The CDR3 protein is CASRARQGNEQFF. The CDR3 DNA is TGCGCCAGCAGGGCTAGACAGGGGAATGAGCAGTTCTTC.

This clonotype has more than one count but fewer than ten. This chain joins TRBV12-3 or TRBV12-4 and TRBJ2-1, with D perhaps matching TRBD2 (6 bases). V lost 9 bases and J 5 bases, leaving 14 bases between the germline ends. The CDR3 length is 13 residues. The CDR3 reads CASNRGGNNEQFF. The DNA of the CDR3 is TGTGCCAGTAATCGGGGCGGGAACAATGAGCAGTTCTTC.

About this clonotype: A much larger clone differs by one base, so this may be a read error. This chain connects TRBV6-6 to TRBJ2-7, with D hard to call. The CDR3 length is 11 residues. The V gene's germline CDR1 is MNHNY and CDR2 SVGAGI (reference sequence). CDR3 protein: CASSYHYERYF. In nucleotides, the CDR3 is TGTGCCAGCAGTTACCACTACGAGCGGTACTTC.

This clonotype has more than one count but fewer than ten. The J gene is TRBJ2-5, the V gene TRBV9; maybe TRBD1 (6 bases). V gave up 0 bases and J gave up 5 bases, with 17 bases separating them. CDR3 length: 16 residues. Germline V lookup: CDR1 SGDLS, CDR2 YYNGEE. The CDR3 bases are TGTGCCAGCAGCGTAGCCGGAACAGGGTATCCGGAGACCCAGTACTTC. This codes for CASSVAGTGYPETQYF.

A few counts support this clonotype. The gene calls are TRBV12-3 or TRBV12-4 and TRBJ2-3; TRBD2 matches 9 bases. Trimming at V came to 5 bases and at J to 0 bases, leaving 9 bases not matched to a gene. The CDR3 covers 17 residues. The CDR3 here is CASSPARLAGSTDTQYF. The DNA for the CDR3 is TGTGCCAGCAGTCCCGCCCGGCTAGCGGGAAGCACAGATACGCAGTATTTT.

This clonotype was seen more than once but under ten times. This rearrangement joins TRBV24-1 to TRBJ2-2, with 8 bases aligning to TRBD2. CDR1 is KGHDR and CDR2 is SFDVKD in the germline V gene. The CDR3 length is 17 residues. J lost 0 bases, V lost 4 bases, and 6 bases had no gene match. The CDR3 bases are TGTGCCACCAGTGACCCGGCTAGCGGGTCGAACACCGGGGAGCTGTTTTTT. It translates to CATSDPASGSNTGELFF.

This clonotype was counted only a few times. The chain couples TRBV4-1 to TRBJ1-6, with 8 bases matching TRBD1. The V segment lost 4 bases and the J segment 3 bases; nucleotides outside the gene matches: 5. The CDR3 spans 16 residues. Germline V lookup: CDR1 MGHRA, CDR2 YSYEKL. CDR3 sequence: CASSPGTGVYNSPLHF. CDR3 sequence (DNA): TGCGCCAGCAGCCCCGGGACAGGCGTCTATAATTCACCCCTCCACTTT.

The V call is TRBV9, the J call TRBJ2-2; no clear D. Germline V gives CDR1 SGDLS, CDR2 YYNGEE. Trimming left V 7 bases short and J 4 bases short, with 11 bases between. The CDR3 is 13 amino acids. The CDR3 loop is CASEQHLTGELFF. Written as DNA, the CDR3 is TGTGCCAGCGAACAGCACCTCACCGGGGAGCTGTTTTTT. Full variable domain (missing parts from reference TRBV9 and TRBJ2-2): DSGVTQTPKHLITATGQRVTLRCSPRSGDLSVYWYQQSLDQGLQFLIQYYNGEERAKGNILERFSAQQFPDLHSELNLSSLELGDSALYFCASEQHLTGELFFGEGSRLTVL.

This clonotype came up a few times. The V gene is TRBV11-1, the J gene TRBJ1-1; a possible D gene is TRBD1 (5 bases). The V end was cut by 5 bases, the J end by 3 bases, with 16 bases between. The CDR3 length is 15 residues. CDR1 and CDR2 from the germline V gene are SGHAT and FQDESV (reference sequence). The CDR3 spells CASSPFGQGDTEAFF. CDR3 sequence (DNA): TGTGCCAGCAGCCCATTCGGACAAGGAGACACTGAAGCTTTCTTT.

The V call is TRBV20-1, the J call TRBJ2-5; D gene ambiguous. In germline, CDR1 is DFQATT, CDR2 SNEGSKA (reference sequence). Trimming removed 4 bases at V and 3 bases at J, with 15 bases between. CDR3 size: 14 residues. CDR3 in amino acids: CSAKRYNAEETQYF. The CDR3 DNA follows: TGCAGTGCTAAAAGATACAATGCGGAAGAGACCCAGTACTTC.

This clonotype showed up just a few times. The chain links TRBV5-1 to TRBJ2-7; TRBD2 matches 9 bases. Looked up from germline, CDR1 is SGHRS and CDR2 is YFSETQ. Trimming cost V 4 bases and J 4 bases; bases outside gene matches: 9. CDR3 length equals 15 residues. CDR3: CASSVLSGSGYEQYF. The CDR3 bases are TGCGCCAGCAGCGTCCTTAGCGGGAGTGGGTACGAGCAGTACTTC.

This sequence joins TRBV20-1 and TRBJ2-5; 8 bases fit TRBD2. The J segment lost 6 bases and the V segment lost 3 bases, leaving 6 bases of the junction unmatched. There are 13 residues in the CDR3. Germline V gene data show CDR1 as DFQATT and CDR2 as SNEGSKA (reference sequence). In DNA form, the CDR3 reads TGCAGTGCTAGCGGGAGGGGCCTGCAGACCCAGTACTTC. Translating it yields CSASGRGLQTQYF.

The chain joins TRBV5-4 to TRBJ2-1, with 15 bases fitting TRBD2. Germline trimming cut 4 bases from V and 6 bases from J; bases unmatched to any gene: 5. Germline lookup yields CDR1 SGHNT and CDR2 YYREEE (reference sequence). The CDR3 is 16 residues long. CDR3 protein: CASSPGTSGRPNEQFF. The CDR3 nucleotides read TGTGCCAGCAGCCCCGGGACTAGCGGGAGGCCCAATGAGCAGTTCTTC. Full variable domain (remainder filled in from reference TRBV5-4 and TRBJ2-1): ETGVTQSPTHLIKTRGQQVTLRCSSQSGHNTVSWYQQALGQGPQFIFQYYREEENGRGNFPPRFSGLQFPNYSSELNVNALELDDSALYLCASSPGTSGRPNEQFFGPGTRLTVL.

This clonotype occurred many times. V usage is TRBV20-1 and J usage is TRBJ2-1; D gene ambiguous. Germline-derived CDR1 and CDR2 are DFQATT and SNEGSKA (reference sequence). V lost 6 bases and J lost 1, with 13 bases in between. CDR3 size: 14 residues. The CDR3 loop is CSANAVGSYNEQFF. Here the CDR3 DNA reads TGCAGTGCAAACGCGGTGGGGTCCTACAATGAGCAGTTCTTC.